Listed below are T cell receptor beta chains from one sample, sequenced in a study of CXCR3-negative and CXCR3-positive naive CD8 T cells. For each CDR3 protein, TCRdb gives one entry from its re-call of the 5' RACE reads, without DNA. The repertoire table contains approximately 100,000 distinct CDR3 sequences. The source material was naive CXCR3+ CD8+ T cells from blood. The receptors derive from a human donor in good health. Some clones in this sample may be carry-over from other donors' samples. Each CDR3 is given with its conserved first and last residue.

V: TRBV29-1
J: TRBJ1-2
length: 12
CDR3: CSVDRETYGYTF

V: TRBV13
J: TRBJ1-4
length: 16
CDR3: CASSLGAAATNEKLFF

V: TRBV6-6
J: TRBJ2-7
length: 12
CDR3: CASSYEVYEQYF

V: TRBV7-8
J: TRBJ2-5
length: 15
CDR3: CASSDTGTGVETQYF

V: TRBV7-6
J: TRBJ2-7
length: 15
CDR3: CASSPQGGMKNEQYF

V: TRBV13
J: TRBJ1-1
length: 16
CDR3: CASSSRMTGFLSEAFF

V: TRBV7-8
J: TRBJ2-3
length: 17
CDR3: CASSSLGTSGATDTQYF

V: TRBV4-2
J: TRBJ1-1
length: 19
CDR3: CASSQVLSTGGQENTEAFF

V: TRBV6-2/TRBV6-3
J: TRBJ2-1
length: 15
CDR3: CASSYGAGSYNEQFF

V: TRBV7-2
J: TRBJ1-1
length: 11
CDR3: CAIGANTEAFF

V: TRBV5-1
J: TRBJ2-7
length: 15
CDR3: CASSLKDRVTYEQYF

V: TRBV9
J: TRBJ2-2
length: 18
CDR3: CASSVAVAGGMNTGELFF

V: TRBV7-3
J: TRBJ1-1
length: 15
CDR3: CASSPGTGINTEAFF

V: TRBV15
J: TRBJ2-7
length: 13
CDR3: CATSMGQAYEQYF

V: TRBV6-2/TRBV6-3
J: TRBJ2-2
length: 12
CDR3: CASTSGLRELFF

V: TRBV7-2
J: TRBJ1-5
length: 16
CDR3: CASSFEGPYSNQPQHF

V: TRBV6-6
J: TRBJ2-3
length: 15
CDR3: CASGNQRGGTDTQYF

V: TRBV5-5
J: TRBJ2-7
length: 14
CDR3: CASSPGTRRYEQYF

V: TRBV9
J: TRBJ2-3
length: 11
CDR3: CASRGGGTQYF

V: TRBV29-1
J: TRBJ2-4
length: 12
CDR3: CSSRTDTNIQYF

V: TRBV14
J: TRBJ2-1
length: 16
CDR3: CASSPPLLLSYNEQFF

V: TRBV12-3/TRBV12-4
J: TRBJ2-1
length: 11
CDR3: CASSLQAEQFF

V: TRBV7-3
J: TRBJ2-2
length: 12
CDR3: CASGDHTGELFF

V: TRBV12-3/TRBV12-4
J: TRBJ1-2
length: 13
CDR3: CASVSVSNYGYTF

V: TRBV12-3/TRBV12-4
J: TRBJ2-3
length: 16
CDR3: CASSPRWGASTDTQYF

V: TRBV4-3
J: TRBJ2-2
length: 14
CDR3: CASRGTSAAGELFF

V: TRBV28
J: TRBJ1-5
length: 17
CDR3: CASSFYQVGVDNQPQHF